A single sample is the source of the 14 T cell receptor beta chains below, sequenced in a study of chemoradiotherapy in HPV16-positive cancers. Some clones are missing from TCRdb's copy, which holds only in-frame ones; the method was immunoSEQ multiplex PCR. In the table there are 40,000 or so clones, around 76% of which are singletons. The source was blood, collected from a patient who underwent chemoradiotherapy. The receptor source for this set is a human donor with HPV-associated anogenital cancer.

In its sample, this clone was seen a few times. V gene TRBV2 combines with J gene TRBJ1-5; maybe TRBD1 (6 bases). The germline V gene encodes CDR1 SNHLY and CDR2 FYNNEI. The CDR3 consists of 14 residues. Trimming cost V 4 bases and J 0 bases, with 7 bases left between them. CDR3 sequence: CASSVDSSNQPQHF. The CDR3 DNA is TGTGCCAGCAGTGTGGACAGTAGCAATCAGCCCCAGCATTTT.

In its sample, this clone was seen a few times. This chain links TRBV5-1 with TRBJ2-7, with 9 bases matching TRBD1. Unmatched junction bases numbered 6, after V lost 7 bases and J lost 4 bases. The CDR3 has 13 residues. Germline V CDR1 and CDR2: SGHRS, YFSETQ. DNA of the CDR3: TGCGCCAGCGGACAGGGGATAGGGTACGAGCAGTACTTC. Amino acid sequence: CASGQGIGYEQYF.

The chain combines TRBV6-4 with TRBJ2-5; D gene unclear. This CDR3 contains 15 residues. Looked up from germline, CDR1 is MRHNA and CDR2 is SNTAGT. V dropped 2 bases and J dropped 1 base, with 11 bases sitting between them. CDR3: CASSDVSFFQETQYF. The CDR3 DNA sequence: TGTGCCAGCAGTGACGTCAGCTTTTTCCAAGAGACCCAGTACTTC.

The chain uses TRBV6-1 and TRBJ2-1; weak D call: TRBD2 (5 bases). The CDR3 covers 13 residues. Trimming took 1 base from V and 7 from J, leaving 8 bases between them. CDR1 MNHNS and CDR2 SASEGT come from the germline V gene. The CDR3 sequence: CASSEGTHNEQFF. The CDR3 DNA reads as TGTGCCAGCAGTGAAGGGACTCATAATGAGCAGTTCTTC.

The chain recombines TRBV7-3 with TRBJ2-1, with 8 bases identical to TRBD1. CDR3 length equals 18 residues. CDR1 and CDR2 (germline): SGHTA, FQGTGA. With V trimmed by 2 bases and J by 4 bases, 13 bases remained unmatched. The CDR3 DNA reads as TGTGCCAGCAGCTTAGAGGACAGGGTGGGATACTCTTACAATGAGCAGTTCTTC. Encoded protein: CASSLEDRVGYSYNEQFF. Supplemented by reference TRBV7-3 and TRBJ2-1, the full variable domain reads GAGVSQTPSNKVTEKGKYVELRCDPISGHTALYWYRQSLGQGPEFLIYFQGTGAADDSGLPNDRFFAVRPEGSVSTLKIQRTERGDSAVYLCASSLEDRVGYSYNEQFFGPGTRLTVL.

V and J are TRBV6-6 and TRBJ2-7; 8 bases map to TRBD2. The ends lost 6 bases at V and 2 bases at J; junction bases unmatched: 3. Looked up from germline, CDR1 is MNHNY and CDR2 is SVGAGI (reference sequence). The CDR3 is 13 amino acids. CDR3 sequence reads: CASSTSGAYEQYF. The CDR3 nucleotides are TGTGCCAGCAGCACTAGCGGAGCCTACGAGCAGTACTTC.

The chain uses TRBV2 and TRBJ2-7; 7 bases map to TRBD1. Germline CDR1 SNHLY, CDR2 FYNNEI. This CDR3 has 14 residues. The trim removed 7 bases at V and 1 base at J, leaving 7 bases unmatched. The CDR3 DNA follows: TGTGCCAGCATAAGGGACAGACAATCCTACGAGCAGTACTTC. Amino acids: CASIRDRQSYEQYF.

The chain carries TRBV7-8 and TRBJ2-7; 8 bases agree with TRBD1. The J segment lost 6 bases and the V segment lost 5 bases, leaving 3 bases of the junction unmatched. CDR1 and CDR2 (germline): SGHVS, FQNEAQ. The CDR3 is made up of 12 amino acids. In DNA, the CDR3 is TGTGCCAGCAGCCCAGGGACAGGCGAGCAGTACTTC. It yields the protein CASSPGTGEQYF.

The chain joins TRBV2 to TRBJ2-3; D is perhaps TRBD2 (6 bases). Germline V gene data show CDR1 as SNHLY and CDR2 as FYNNEI. This CDR3 comprises 14 residues. The V and J ends lost 6 bases and 4 bases respectively, with 14 bases between them. CDR3 nucleotides: TGTGCCAGCAGAGAGACTAGTGTAGCAGATACGCAGTATTTT. Its translation: CASRETSVADTQYF. Drawing the rest from reference TRBV2 and TRBJ2-3, the complete variable domain is EPEVTQTPSHQVTQMGQEVILRCVPISNHLYFYWYRQILGQKVEFLVSFYNNEISEKSEIFDDQFSVERPDGSNFTLKIRSTKLEDSAMYFCASRETSVADTQYFGPGTRLTVL.

The chain combines TRBV10-3 with TRBJ2-1; unclear D gene. The germline V and J ends were trimmed by 7 bases and 8 bases, with 9 bases remaining between them. In germline, CDR1 is ENHRY, CDR2 SYGVKD. This CDR3 comprises 11 residues. The CDR3 DNA reads TGTGCCATCAAGGAGTTGGATGAGCAGTTCTTC. It translates to CAIKELDEQFF.

By share, this clone ranks as medium-sized. The J gene is TRBJ1-2, the V gene TRBV6-5; D is possibly TRBD1 (5 bases). Germline V gives CDR1 MNHEY, CDR2 SVGAGI. The ends were cut back, 5 bases at V and 6 bases at J, with 19 bases in the middle. The CDR3 covers 15 residues. CDR3 in amino acids: CASSPIGWQGNGYTF. Here the CDR3 DNA reads TGTGCCAGCAGTCCCATCGGCTGGCAGGGAAATGGCTACACCTTC.

The rearrangement uses TRBV2 and TRBJ2-3, with 9 positions matching TRBD1. Per the germline V gene, CDR1 is SNHLY and CDR2 is FYNNEI. This CDR3 has 14 residues. V dropped 9 bases and J dropped 1; count of bases not matched to a gene: 5. Written as DNA, the CDR3 is TGTGCCAGTCTACAGGGGGCGGGCACAGATACGCAGTATTTT. Protein sequence: CASLQGAGTDTQYF.

The chain joins TRBV2 to TRBJ1-3, with 9 bases aligning to TRBD1. Germline V gene lookup returns CDR1 SNHLY and CDR2 FYNNEI. The V segment lost 6 bases and the J segment 2 bases; nucleotides outside the gene matches: 2. The CDR3 runs 14 residues. DNA for the CDR3: TGTGCCAGCAGGGGGACAGGGACTGGAAACACCATATATTTT. It yields the protein CASRGTGTGNTIYF.

The V and J genes are TRBV14 and TRBJ2-2; D is unresolved. The CDR3 runs 14 residues. From germline, CDR1 is SGHDN and CDR2 FVKESK. Trimming took 2 bases from V and 5 from J, leaving 9 bases between them. The CDR3 region has the DNA TGTGCCAGCAGCCAATACCTCCTAACCGGGGAGCTGTTTTTT. It encodes CASSQYLLTGELFF. Full variable domain (remainder filled in from reference TRBV14 and TRBJ2-2): EAGVTQFPSHSVIEKGQTVTLRCDPISGHDNLYWYRRVMGKEIKFLLHFVKESKQDESGMPNNRFLAERTGGTYSTLKVQPAELEDSGVYFCASSQYLLTGELFFGEGSRLTVL.